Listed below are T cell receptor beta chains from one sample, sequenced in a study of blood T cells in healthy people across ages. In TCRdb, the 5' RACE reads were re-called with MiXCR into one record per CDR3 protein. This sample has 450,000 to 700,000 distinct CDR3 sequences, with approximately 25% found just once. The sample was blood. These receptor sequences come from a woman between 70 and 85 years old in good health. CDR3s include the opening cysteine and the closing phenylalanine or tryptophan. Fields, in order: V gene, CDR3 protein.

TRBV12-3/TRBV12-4 CAVSPSDRSYNEQFF
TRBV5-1 CASSFSGVSYGYTF
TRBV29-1 CSVFGDSNQPQHF
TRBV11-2 CASSLVMGSGTYEQYF
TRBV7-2 CASSLGGGRGLTQYF
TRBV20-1 CSRGDQYNEQFF
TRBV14 CASSQLDRDRETQYF
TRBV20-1 CSARALGDYNEQFF
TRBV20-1 CSLLGQTAEAFF
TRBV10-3 CAISSGWTTNTGELFF
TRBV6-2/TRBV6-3 CASSYSSLSGANTGELFF
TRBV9 CASSPRGDSGTDTQYF
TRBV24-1 CATSGQGAPGHYGYTF
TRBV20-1 CSAILRRTGWNTEAFF
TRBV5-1 CASSLEGETLGQYF
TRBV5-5 CASSFLGDTEAFF
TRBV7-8 CASSHEPGQLYGYTF
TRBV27 CASSLVGGRGVYEQYF
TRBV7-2 CASSLGWAGGGGNTIYF
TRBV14 CASSQGFNSPLHF
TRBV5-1 CASSLDNLNSPLHF
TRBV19 CASSPVRPGIREGYTF
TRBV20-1 CSARASSGNTIYF
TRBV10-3 CAIKGLAGGESYNEQFF
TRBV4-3 CASSQSEGDSSYEQYF